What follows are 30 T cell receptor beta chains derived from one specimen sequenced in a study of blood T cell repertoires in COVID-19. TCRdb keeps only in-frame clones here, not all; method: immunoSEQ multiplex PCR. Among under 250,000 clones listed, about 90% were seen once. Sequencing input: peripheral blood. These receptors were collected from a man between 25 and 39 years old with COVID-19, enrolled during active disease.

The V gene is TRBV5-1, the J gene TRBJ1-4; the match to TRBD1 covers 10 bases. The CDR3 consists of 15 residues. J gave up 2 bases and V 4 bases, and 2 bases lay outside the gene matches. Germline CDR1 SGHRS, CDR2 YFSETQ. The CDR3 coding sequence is TGCGCCAGCAGCAAGACAGGGGGCACTAATGAAAAACTGTTTTTT. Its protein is CASSKTGGTNEKLFF.

CDR3 sequence: CASSQVGGTQYF. The DNA of the CDR3 is TGCGCCAGCAGCCAAGTGGGGGGTACGCAGTATTTT. The chain carries TRBV4-1 and TRBJ2-3; a possible D gene is TRBD2 (6 bases). The length of the CDR3 is 12 residues. Between the trimmed V and J ends, which lost 1 base and 8 bases, there was a span of 7 bases. The V gene's germline CDR1 is MGHRA and CDR2 YSYEKL.

The CDR3 reads CASSETGGRQPQHF. CDR3 in DNA: TGTGCCAGCAGTGAAACAGGGGGGCGTCAGCCCCAGCATTTT. The rearrangement joins TRBV2 to TRBJ1-5, with TRBD1 matching 8 bases. V lost 2 bases, J lost 6 bases, and 3 bases stayed unmatched. Germline lookup yields CDR1 SNHLY and CDR2 FYNNEI. The CDR3 is made up of 14 amino acids.

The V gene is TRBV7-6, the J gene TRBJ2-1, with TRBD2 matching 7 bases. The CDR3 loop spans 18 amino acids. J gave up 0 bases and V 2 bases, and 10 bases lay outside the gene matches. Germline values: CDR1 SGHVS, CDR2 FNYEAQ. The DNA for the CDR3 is TGTGCCAGCAGCTTAACTTCTTGGGGGGGGAGCTCCTACAATGAGCAGTTCTTC. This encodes CASSLTSWGGSSYNEQFF. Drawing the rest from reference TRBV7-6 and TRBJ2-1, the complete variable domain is GAGVSQSPRYKVTKRGQDVALRCDPISGHVSLYWYRQALGQGPEFLTYFNYEAQQDKSGLPNDRFSAERPEGSISTLTIQRTEQRDSAMYRCASSLTSWGGSSYNEQFFGPGTRLTVL.

CDR3 protein: CASTPVGGGTEAFF. The CDR3 nucleotides read TGTGCCAGCACCCCCGTGGGAGGGGGCACTGAAGCTTTCTTT. V and J are TRBV27 and TRBJ1-1; weak D call: TRBD1 (6 bases). V was clipped by 7 bases and J by 4 bases, with 16 bases between them. The CDR3 runs to 14 residues. Germline CDR1 is MNHEY and CDR2 is SMNVEV (reference sequence).

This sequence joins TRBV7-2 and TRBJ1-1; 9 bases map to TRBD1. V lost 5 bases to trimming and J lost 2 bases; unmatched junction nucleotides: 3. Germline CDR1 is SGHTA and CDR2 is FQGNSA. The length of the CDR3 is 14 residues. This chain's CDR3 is CASSTGQGNTEAFF. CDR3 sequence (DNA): TGTGCCAGCAGCACGGGACAGGGAAACACTGAAGCTTTCTTT.

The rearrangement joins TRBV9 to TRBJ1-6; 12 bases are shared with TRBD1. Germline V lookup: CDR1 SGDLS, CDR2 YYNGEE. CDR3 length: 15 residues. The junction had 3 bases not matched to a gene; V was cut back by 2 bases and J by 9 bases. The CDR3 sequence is CASSVGTGGISPLHF. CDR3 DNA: TGTGCCAGCAGCGTCGGGACAGGGGGCATTTCACCCCTCCACTTT.

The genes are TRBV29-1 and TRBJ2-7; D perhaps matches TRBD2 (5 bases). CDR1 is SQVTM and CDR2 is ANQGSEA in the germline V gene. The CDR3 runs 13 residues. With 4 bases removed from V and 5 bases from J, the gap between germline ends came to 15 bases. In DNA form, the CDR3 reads TGCAGCGTTGTGTGGGCCCTGCGGGACGAGCAGTACTTC. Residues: CSVVWALRDEQYF.

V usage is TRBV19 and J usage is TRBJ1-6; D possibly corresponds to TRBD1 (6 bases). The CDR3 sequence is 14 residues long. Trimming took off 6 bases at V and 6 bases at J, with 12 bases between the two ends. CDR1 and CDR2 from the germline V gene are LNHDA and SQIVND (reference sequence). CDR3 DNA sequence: TGTGCCAGTAGCGACACAGGGCTTAATTCACCCCTCCACTTT. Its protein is CASSDTGLNSPLHF.

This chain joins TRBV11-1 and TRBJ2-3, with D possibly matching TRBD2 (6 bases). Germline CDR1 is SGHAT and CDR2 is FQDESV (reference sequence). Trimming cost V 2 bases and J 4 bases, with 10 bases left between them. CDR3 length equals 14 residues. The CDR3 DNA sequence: TGTGCCAGCAGCTTACGGGACTTCGCAGATACGCAGTATTTT. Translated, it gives CASSLRDFADTQYF.

For the CDR3, the DNA is TGTGCCAGCAGCTTAGAGGAGGGTCCGACAGGGGAAAAACTGTTTTTT. It encodes CASSLEEGPTGEKLFF. The V call is TRBV7-9, the J call TRBJ1-4; TRBD1 matches 7 bases. The CDR3 runs 16 residues. The J segment lost 8 bases and the V segment lost 1 base, leaving 10 bases of the junction unmatched. From germline, CDR1 is SEHNR and CDR2 FQNEAQ (reference sequence).

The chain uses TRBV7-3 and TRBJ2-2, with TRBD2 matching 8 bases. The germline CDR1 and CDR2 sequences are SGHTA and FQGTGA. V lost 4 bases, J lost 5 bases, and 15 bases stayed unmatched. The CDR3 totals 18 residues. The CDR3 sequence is CASSWAGVAGSRTGELFF. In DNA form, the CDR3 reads TGTGCCAGCAGCTGGGCGGGGGTAGCGGGGTCCCGGACCGGGGAGCTGTTTTTT.

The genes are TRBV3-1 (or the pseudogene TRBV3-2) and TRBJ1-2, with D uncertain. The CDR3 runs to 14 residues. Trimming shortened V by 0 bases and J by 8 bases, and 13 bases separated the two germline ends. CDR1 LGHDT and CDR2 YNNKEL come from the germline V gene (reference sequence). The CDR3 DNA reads TGTGCCAGCAGCCAAGATTTGGCGGACTCCGGCTACACCTTC. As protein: CASSQDLADSGYTF.

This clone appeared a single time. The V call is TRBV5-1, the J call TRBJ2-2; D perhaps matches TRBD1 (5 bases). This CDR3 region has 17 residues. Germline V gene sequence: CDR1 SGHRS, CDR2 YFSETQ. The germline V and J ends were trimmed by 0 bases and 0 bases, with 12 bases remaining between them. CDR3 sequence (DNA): TGCGCCAGCAGCTTGGCCAGGGCAGCCACGAACACCGGGGAGCTGTTTTTT. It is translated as CASSLARAATNTGELFF.

The DNA for the CDR3 is TGTGCCAGTAGAACGGTCGGACAGGGGCCGACCGAGCAGTACTTC. Amino acids: CASRTVGQGPTEQYF. V gene TRBV19 combines with J gene TRBJ2-7, with 9 nucleotides matching TRBD1. The CDR3 is made up of 15 amino acids. The V gene's germline CDR1 is LNHDA and CDR2 SQIVND (reference sequence). The J segment lost 6 bases and the V segment lost 6 bases, leaving 12 bases of the junction unmatched.

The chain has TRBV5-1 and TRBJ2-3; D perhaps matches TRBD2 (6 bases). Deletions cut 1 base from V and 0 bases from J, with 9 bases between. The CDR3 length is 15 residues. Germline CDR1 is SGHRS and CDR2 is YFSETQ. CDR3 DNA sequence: TGCGCCAGCAGCTTGCGTCGGGGGAGCACAGATACGCAGTATTTT. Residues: CASSLRRGSTDTQYF. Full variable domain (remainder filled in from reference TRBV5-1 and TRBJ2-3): KAGVTQTPRYLIKTRGQQVTLSCSPISGHRSVSWYQQTPGQGLQFLFEYFSETQRNKGNFPGRFSGRQFSNSRSEMNVSTLELGDSALYLCASSLRRGSTDTQYFGPGTRLTVL.

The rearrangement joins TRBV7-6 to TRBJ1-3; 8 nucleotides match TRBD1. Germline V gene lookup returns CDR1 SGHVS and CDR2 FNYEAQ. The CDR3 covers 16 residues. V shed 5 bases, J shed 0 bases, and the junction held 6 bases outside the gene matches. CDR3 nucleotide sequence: TGTGCCAGCAGCCACAGGACAGGGAACTCTGGAAACACCATATATTTT. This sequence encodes CASSHRTGNSGNTIYF.

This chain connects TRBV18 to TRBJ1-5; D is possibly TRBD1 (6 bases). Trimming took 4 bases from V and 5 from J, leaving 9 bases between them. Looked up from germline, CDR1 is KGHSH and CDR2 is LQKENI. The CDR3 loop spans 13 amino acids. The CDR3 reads CASSRSGDQPQHF. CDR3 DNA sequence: TGTGCCAGCTCACGATCAGGGGATCAGCCCCAGCATTTT.

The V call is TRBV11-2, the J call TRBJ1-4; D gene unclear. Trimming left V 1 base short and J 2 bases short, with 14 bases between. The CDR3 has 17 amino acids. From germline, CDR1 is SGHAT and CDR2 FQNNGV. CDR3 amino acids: CASSLAPYVQTNEKLFF. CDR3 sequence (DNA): TGTGCCAGCAGCTTAGCGCCGTACGTCCAGACTAATGAAAAACTGTTTTTT.

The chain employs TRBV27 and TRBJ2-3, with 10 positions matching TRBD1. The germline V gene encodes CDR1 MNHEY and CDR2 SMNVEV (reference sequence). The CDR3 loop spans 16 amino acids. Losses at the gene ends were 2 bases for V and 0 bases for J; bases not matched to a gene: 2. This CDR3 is CASSLDRGLSTDTQYF. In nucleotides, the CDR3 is TGTGCCAGCAGTTTAGACAGGGGGCTAAGCACAGATACGCAGTATTTT.

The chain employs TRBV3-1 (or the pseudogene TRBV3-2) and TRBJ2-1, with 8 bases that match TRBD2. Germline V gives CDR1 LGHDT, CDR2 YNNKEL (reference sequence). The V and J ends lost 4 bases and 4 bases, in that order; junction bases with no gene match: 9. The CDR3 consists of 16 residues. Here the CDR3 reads CASSPLAGLAYNEQFF. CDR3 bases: TGTGCCAGCAGCCCTTTAGCGGGGTTAGCATACAATGAGCAGTTCTTC.

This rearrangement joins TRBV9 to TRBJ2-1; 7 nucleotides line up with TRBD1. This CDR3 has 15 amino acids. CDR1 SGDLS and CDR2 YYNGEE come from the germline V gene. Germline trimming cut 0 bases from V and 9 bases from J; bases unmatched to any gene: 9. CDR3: CASSVGRQGEAEQFF. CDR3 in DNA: TGTGCCAGCAGCGTAGGTCGGCAGGGGGAAGCTGAGCAGTTCTTC. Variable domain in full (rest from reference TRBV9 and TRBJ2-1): DSGVTQTPKHLITATGQRVTLRCSPRSGDLSVYWYQQSLDQGLQFLIQYYNGEERAKGNILERFSAQQFPDLHSELNLSSLELGDSALYFCASSVGRQGEAEQFFGPGTRLTVL.

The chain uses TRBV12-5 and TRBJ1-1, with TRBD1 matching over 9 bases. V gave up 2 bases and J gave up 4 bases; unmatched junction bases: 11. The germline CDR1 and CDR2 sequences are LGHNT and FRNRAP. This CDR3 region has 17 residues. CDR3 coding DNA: TGTGCTAGTGGTTTGCCCGGACAGGGGATAGGGAGCACTGAAGCTTTCTTT. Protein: CASGLPGQGIGSTEAFF.

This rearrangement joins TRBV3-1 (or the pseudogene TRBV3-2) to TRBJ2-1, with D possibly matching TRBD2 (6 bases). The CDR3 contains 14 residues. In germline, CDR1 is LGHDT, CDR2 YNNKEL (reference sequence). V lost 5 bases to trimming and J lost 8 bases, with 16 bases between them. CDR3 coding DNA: TGTGCCAGCAGCTTTTTGTGGAGGGTCGATGAGCAGTTCTTC. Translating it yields CASSFLWRVDEQFF.

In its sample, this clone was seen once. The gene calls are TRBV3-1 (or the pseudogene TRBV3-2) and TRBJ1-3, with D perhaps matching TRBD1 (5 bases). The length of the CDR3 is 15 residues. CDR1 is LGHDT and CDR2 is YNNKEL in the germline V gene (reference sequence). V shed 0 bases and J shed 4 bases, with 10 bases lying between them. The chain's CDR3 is CASSQEGGSGNTIYF. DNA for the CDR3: TGTGCCAGCAGCCAAGAGGGGGGTTCAGGAAACACCATATATTTT.

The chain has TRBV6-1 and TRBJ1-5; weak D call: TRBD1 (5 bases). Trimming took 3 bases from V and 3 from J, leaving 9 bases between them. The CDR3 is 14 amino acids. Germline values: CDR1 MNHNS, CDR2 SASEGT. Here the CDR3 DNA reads TGTGCCAGCAGTGATGGAGGGGCCAATCAGCCCCAGCATTTT. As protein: CASSDGGANQPQHF.

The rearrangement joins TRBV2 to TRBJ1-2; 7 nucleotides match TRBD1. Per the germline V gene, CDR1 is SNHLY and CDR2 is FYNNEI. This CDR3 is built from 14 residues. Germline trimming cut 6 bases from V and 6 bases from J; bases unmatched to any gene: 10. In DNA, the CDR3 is TGTGCCAGCAGGGAAACAGGGGCGTACGATGGCTACACCTTC. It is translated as CASRETGAYDGYTF.

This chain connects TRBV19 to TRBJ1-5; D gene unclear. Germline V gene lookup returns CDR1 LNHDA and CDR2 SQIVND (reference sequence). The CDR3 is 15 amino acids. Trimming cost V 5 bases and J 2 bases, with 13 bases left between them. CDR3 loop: CASSPGAAGNQPQHF. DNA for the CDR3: TGTGCCAGTAGTCCCGGAGCGGCCGGCAATCAGCCCCAGCATTTT. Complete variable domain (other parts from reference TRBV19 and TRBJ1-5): DGGITQSPKYLFRKEGQNVTLSCEQNLNHDAMYWYRQDPGQGLRLIYYSQIVNDFQKGDIAEGYSVSREKKESFPLTVTSAQKNPTAFYLCASSPGAAGNQPQHFGDGTRLSIL.

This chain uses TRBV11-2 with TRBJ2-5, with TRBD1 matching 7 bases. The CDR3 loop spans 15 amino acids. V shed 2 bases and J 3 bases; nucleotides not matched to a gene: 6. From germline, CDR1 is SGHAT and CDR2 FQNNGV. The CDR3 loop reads CASSLQGGWEETQYF. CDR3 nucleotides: TGTGCCAGCAGCTTACAAGGGGGCTGGGAAGAGACCCAGTACTTC.

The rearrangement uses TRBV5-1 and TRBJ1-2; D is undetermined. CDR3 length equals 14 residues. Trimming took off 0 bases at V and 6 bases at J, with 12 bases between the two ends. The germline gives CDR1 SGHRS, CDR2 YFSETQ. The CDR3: CASSLGAGGNGYTF. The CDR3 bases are TGCGCCAGCAGCTTGGGGGCCGGAGGGAATGGCTACACCTTC.